This TCR beta chain was captured in a study of shared clonotypes between healthy human individuals. Study summary: CD4 naive and memory got three plates each, CD8 naive two, CD8 memory one. Study results and limitations: Generation probabilities of non-shared clonotypes were lower (relative to those shared by all four donors). For naive CD4 cells, approximately 5% of clonotypes were shared across a handful of donors.

The method was immunoSEQ multiplex PCR; TCRdb's version includes in-frame clones alone and lacks a portion of them. The data hold 2 million to 3 million clones, with approximately 92% observed a single time. Trimming left V 2 bases short and J 8 bases short, with 13 bases between. This CDR3 region has 14 residues. Germline lookup yields CDR1 SGHTA and CDR2 FQGNSA. The donors were adults (healthy and HIV-negative) with no recent acute infections or vaccinations. The sample holds one count of this clone. Its antigen is undetermined. This TCR was sampled from a man in his late teens or twenties in good health. Sequencing used naive CD4+ T cells sorted from blood. The subset was: CD45RA+ positively selected. The chain couples TRBV7-2 to TRBJ1-5; D not certain. This CDR3 reads CASSLIGKGEPQHF. The CDR3 DNA reads TGTGCCAGCAGCTTAATAGGGAAGGGTGAGCCCCAGCATTTT.